This TCR beta chain comes out of a study of blood T cells in healthy people across ages. A second PCR of roughly 7 to 11 cycles used a sample-barcoded 5' primer and a J-beta primer mix. In TCRdb, the 5' RACE reads were re-called with MiXCR into one record per CDR3 protein. The data contain around 1,000,000 distinct CDR3 sequences, less than 25% of them singletons. At least ten counts were recorded for this clonotype. V shed 3 bases, J shed 4 bases, and the junction held 1 base outside the gene matches. This CDR3 is built from 16 residues. The V gene's germline CDR1 is SGHAT and CDR2 FQNNGV. This sample was also put to use in a study of T cells of mothers and their children. As that report states: T cell clones that were persistent and microchimeric went undetected.

V gene TRBV11-2 combines with J gene TRBJ2-3; 16 bases map to TRBD2. This TCR was sampled from a girl aged 2-10 years in good health. Sample: blood. The CDR3 DNA follows: TGTGCCAGCAGCTTGGGACTAGCGGGGGGGCCAGATACGCAGTATTTT. This gives the protein CASSLGLAGGPDTQYF.